The source of this T cell receptor (beta chain) is a study of T cell responses to AZD1222 COVID-19 vaccine. Profiling relied on immunoSEQ multiplex PCR, and the TCRdb table lists in-frame clones only, not all of them. The sample lists about 160,000 clones; about nine tenths were seen once. The V gene's germline CDR1 is MNHEY and CDR2 SVGEGT. V lost 0 bases to trimming and J lost 0 bases, with 12 bases between them. This CDR3 is 16 amino acids long. This clonotype originated in an adult who received the AZD1222 COVID-19 vaccine. The V and J genes are TRBV6-2 or TRBV6-3 and TRBJ2-7; D is ambiguous. The starting material was peripheral blood, obtained 28 days after the second AZD1222 dose. As DNA, the CDR3 is TGTGCCAGCAGTTACTCCTGGGCCGCAAGCTCCTACGAGCAGTACTTC. Translating gives CASSYSWAASSYEQYF.